This T cell receptor beta chain was identified during a study of cytomegalovirus exposure and HLA in healthy donors. CDR1 is SEHNR, CDR2 FQNEAQ, per germline (reference sequence). This CDR3 has 13 amino acids. Trimming stripped 4 bases from V and 4 bases from J, with 8 bases between. PCR was performed using 60 Vbeta and 13 Jbeta primers. Libraries were prepared by immunoSEQ multiplex PCR; TCRdb keeps only in-frame clonotypes and omits some of them. The sample contains approximately 69,000 clones, roughly 74% of which appear only once. This sequence was found in a young woman in good health and CMV-seropositive. The sample consisted of PBMCs. J is TRBJ1-3 and V is TRBV7-9; D is possibly TRBD1 (5 bases). Here the CDR3 reads CASSSSGGNTIYF. CDR3 nucleotides: TGTGCCAGCAGCTCCTCAGGGGGAAACACCATATATTTT.